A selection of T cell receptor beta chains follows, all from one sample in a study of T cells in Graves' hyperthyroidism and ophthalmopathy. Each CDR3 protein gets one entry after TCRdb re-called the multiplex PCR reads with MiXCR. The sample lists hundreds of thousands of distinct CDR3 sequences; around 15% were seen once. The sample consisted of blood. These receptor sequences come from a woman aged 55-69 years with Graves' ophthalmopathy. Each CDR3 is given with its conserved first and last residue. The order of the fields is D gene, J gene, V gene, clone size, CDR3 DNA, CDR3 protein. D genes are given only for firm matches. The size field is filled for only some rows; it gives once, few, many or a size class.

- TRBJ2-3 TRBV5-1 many TGCGCCAGCAGCTTGGCGGCGGGATCCACAGATACGCAGTATTTT CASSLAAGSTDTQYF
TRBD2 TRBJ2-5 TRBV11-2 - TGTGCCAGCTCTGCGGCTAGCGGGAGATCAGAGACCCAGTACTTC CASSAASGRSETQYF
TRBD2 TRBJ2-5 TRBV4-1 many TGCGCCAGCAGCCAAGATGGACTAGCCCAAGAGACCCAGTACTTC CASSQDGLAQETQYF
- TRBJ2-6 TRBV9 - TGTGCCAGCAGCGTAGCTACTGGGGCCAACGTCCTGACTTTC CASSVATGANVLTF
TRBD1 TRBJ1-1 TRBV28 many TGTGCCAGCAGTTTAGGGGCTCCGGGACAGGGGGACCACTTCGCGCTCATAAGGGCTTTCTTT CASSLGAPGQGDHFALIRAFF
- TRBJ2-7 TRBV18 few TGTGCCAGCTCCATCAGCCCACCAGGAACTTACGAGCAGTACTTC CASSISPPGTYEQYF
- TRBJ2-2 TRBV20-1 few TGCAGTGCTAGAGAACTAGCAACCGGGGAGCTGTTTTTT CSARELATGELFF
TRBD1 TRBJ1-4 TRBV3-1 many TGTGCCAGCAGCCGGGACAGGACGAATGAAAAACTGTTTTTT CASSRDRTNEKLFF
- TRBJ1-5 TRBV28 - TGTGCCAGCAGTTTACCGAGGGGAACCTATAGCAATCAGCCCCAGCATTTT CASSLPRGTYSNQPQHF
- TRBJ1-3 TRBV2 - TGTGCCAGCAGTTACATCGACAGTACTTCTGGAAACACCATATATTTT CASSYIDSTSGNTIYF
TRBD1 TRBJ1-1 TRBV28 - TGTGCCAGCAGTCAACTGGGACAGCCGAACACTGAAGCTTTCTTT CASSQLGQPNTEAFF
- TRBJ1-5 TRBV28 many TGTGCCAGCAGCACCCCCCGGGACCGGTATCAGCCCCAGCATTTT CASSTPRDRYQPQHF
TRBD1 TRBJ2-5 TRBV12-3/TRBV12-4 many TGTGCCAGCAGCCCCAGACCGACAGGGGAGGAGGAGACCCAGTACTTC CASSPRPTGEEETQYF
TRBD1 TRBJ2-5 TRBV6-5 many TGTGCCAGCAGTTACTCGGGACAGGGCACCCGAGAGACCCAGTACTTC CASSYSGQGTRETQYF
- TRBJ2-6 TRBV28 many TGTGCCAGCAGTTTATACTCTGGGGCCAACGTCCTGACTTTC CASSLYSGANVLTF
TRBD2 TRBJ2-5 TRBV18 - TGTGCCAGCTCACCAAGGGCTTTGCGACTAGCGGAACAAGCGGAGACCCAGTACTTC CASSPRALRLAEQAETQYF
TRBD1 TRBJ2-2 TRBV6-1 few TGTGCCAGCAAATGGGACAGGGGGGAGAACACCGGGGAGCTGTTTTTT CASKWDRGENTGELFF
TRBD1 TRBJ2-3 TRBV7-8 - TGTGCCAGCAGCTCCCTAAGGGACAGGGAGGCAGATACGCAGTATTTT CASSSLRDREADTQYF
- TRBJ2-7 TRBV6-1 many TGTGCCAGCAGGGAGTACGAGCAGTACTTC CASREYEQYF
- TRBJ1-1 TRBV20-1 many TGCAGTGCTAGAGGAGGGACTGAAGCTTTCTTT CSARGGTEAFF
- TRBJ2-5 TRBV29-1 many TGCAGCGTTGAAGGGGTTGTTGGGGAGACCCAGTACTTC CSVEGVVGETQYF
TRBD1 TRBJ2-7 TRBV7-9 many TGTGCCAGCAGCTTCTCCTTTGGACAGGGGGACTACGAGCAGTACTTC CASSFSFGQGDYEQYF
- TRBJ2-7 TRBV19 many TGTGCCAGTAGTATGCGAGGGATGGATCGAGACTACGAGCAGTACTTC CASSMRGMDRDYEQYF
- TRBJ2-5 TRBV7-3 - TGTGCCAGCAGCCGGGGGAAACAAGAGACCCAGTACTTC CASSRGKQETQYF
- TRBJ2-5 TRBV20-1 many TGCAGTGCTAGTTGGACCGATCAAGAGACCCAGTACTTC CSASWTDQETQYF
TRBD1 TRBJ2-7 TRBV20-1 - TGCAGTGCTAGAGAGGGACAGGGGAAATTTGTGCAGTACTTC CSAREGQGKFVQYF
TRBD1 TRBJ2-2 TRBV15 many TGTGCCACCAGCAGAGGGACAGGGGGCGGCGGGGAGCTGTTTTTT CATSRGTGGGGELFF